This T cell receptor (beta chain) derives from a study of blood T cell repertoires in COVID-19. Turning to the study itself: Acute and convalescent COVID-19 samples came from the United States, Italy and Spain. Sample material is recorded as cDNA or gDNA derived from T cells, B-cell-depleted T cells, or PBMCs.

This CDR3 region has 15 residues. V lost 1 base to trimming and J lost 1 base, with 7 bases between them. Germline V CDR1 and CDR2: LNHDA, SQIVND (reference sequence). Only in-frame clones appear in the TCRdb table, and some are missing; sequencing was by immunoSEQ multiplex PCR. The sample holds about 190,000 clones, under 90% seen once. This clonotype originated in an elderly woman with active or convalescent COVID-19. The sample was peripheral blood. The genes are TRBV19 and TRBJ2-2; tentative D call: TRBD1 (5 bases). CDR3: CASSIGGRNTGELFF. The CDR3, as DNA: TGTGCCAGTAGTATAGGGGGCCGGAACACCGGGGAGCTGTTTTTT.